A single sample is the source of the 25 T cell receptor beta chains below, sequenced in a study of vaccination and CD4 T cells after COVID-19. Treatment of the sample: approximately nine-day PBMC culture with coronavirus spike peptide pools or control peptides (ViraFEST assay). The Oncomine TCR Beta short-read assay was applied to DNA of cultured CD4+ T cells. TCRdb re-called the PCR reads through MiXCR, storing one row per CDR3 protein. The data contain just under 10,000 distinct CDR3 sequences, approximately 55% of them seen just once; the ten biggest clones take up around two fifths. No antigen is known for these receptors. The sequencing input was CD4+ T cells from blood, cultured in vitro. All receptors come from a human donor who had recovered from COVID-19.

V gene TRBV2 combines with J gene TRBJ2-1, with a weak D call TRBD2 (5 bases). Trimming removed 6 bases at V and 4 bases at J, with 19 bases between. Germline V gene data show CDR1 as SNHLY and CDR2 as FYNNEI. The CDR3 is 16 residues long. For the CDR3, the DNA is TGTGCCAGCAGCCCGGGAACCCACAACCCGTACAATGAGCAGTTCTTC. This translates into CASSPGTHNPYNEQFF.

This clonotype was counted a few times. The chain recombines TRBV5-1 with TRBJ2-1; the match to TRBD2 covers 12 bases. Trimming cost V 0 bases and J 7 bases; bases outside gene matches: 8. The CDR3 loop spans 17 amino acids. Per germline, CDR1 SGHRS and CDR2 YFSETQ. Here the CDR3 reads CASSLALAGGPQNEQFF. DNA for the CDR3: TGCGCCAGCAGCTTGGCCCTAGCGGGGGGGCCGCAAAATGAGCAGTTCTTC. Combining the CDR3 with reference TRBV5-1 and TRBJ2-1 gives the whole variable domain KAGVTQTPRYLIKTRGQQVTLSCSPISGHRSVSWYQQTPGQGLQFLFEYFSETQRNKGNFPGRFSGRQFSNSRSEMNVSTLELGDSALYLCASSLALAGGPQNEQFFGPGTRLTVL.

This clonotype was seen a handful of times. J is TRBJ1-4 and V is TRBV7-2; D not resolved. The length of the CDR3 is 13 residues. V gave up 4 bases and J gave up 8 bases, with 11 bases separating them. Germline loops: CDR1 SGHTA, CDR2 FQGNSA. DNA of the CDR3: TGTGCCAGCAGCTCCGTCTACGGGGAAAAACTGTTTTTT. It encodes CASSSVYGEKLFF. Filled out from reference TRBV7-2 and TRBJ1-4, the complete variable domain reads GAGVSQSPSNKVTEKGKDVELRCDPISGHTALYWYRQSLGQGLEFLIYFQGNSAPDKSGLPSDRFSAERTGGSVSTLTIQRTQQEDSAVYLCASSSVYGEKLFFGSGTQLSVL.

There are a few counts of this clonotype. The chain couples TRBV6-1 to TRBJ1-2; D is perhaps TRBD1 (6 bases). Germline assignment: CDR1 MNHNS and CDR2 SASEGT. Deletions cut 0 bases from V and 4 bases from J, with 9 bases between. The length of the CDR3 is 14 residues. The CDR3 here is CASSEAQGPYGYTF. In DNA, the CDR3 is TGTGCCAGCAGTGAAGCTCAGGGGCCCTATGGCTACACCTTC.

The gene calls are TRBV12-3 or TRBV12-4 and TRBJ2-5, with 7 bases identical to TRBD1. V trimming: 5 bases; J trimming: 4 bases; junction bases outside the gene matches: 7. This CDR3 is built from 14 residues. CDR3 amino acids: CASSIRTGGETQYF. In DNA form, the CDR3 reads TGTGCCAGCAGTATACGGACAGGTGGAGAGACCCAGTACTTC.

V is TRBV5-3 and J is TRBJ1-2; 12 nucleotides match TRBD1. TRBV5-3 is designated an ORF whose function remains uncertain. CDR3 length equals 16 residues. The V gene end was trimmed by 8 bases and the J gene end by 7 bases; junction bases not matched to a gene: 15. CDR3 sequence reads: CASRTAPGQGAGGYTF. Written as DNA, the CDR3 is TGTGCCAGCAGAACGGCCCCGGGACAGGGGGCTGGTGGCTACACCTTC.

CDR3: CSASKVDEQFF. The CDR3 DNA follows: TGCAGTGCTAGTAAAGTGGATGAGCAGTTCTTC. V usage is TRBV20-1 and J usage is TRBJ2-1; no reliable D call. With 3 bases removed from V and 8 bases from J, the gap between germline ends came to 8 bases. Germline V gene data show CDR1 as DFQATT and CDR2 as SNEGSKA (reference sequence). This CDR3 region has 11 residues.

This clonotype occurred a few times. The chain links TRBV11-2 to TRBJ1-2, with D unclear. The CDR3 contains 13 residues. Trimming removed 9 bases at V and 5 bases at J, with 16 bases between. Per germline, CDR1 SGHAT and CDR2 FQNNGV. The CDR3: CASRRTGLYGYTF. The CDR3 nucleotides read TGTGCCAGTAGGAGGACGGGCTTGTATGGCTACACCTTC.

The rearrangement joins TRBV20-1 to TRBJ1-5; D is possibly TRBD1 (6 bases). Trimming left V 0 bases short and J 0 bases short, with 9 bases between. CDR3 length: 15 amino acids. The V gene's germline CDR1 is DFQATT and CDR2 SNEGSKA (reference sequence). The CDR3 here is CSARDPRGSNQPQHF. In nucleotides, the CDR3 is TGCAGTGCTAGAGATCCCAGGGGTAGCAATCAGCCCCAGCATTTT.

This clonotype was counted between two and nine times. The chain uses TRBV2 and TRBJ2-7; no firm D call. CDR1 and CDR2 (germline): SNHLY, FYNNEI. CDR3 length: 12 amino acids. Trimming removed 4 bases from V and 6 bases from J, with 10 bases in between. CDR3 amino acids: CASSVGPAEQYF. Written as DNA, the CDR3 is TGTGCCAGCAGTGTTGGACCCGCCGAGCAGTACTTC.

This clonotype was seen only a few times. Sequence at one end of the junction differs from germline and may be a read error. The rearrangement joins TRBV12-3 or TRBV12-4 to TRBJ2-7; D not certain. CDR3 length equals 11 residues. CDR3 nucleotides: TGTGCCAGCAGTCCCTCCCACGAGCAGTACTTC. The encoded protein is CASSPSHEQYF.

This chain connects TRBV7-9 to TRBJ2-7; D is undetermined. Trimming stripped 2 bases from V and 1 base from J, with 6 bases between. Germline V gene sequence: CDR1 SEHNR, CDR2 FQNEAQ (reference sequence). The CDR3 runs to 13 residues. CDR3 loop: CASSLIGSYEQYF. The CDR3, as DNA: TGTGCCAGCAGCTTAATAGGGTCCTACGAGCAGTACTTC.

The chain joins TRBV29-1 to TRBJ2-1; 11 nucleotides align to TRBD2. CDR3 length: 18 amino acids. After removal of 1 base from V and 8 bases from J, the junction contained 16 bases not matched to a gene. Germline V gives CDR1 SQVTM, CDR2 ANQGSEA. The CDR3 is CSVEVGLAGGANSDEQFF. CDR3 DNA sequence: TGCAGCGTTGAAGTTGGTCTAGCGGGGGGCGCGAACTCCGATGAGCAGTTCTTC.

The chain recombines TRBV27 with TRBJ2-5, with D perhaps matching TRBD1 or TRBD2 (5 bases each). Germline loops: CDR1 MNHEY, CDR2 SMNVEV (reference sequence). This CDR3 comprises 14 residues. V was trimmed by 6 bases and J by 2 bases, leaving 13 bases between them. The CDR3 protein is CASRPGTLQETQYF. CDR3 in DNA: TGTGCCAGCAGACCCGGGACGCTACAAGAGACCCAGTACTTC.

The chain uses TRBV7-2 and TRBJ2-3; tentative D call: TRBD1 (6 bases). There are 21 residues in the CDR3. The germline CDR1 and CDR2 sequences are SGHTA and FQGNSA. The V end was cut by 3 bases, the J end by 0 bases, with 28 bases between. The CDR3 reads CASSLSNDFLTTGGSTDTQYF. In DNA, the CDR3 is TGTGCCAGCAGCTTGTCCAACGACTTCCTTACGACAGGCGGCAGCACAGATACGCAGTATTTT.

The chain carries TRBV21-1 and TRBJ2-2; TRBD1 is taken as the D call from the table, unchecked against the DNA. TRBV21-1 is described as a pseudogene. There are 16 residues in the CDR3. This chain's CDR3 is CASTPEGQGSSGELFF. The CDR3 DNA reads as TGTGCCAGCACCCCCGAGGGACAGGGGTCATCCGGGGAGCTGTTTTTT.

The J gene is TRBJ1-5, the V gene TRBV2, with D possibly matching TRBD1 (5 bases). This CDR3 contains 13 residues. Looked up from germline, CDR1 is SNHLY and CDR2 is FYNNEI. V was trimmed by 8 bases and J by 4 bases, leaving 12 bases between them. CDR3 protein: CASGQGENQPQHF. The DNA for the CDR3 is TGTGCCAGCGGTCAGGGCGAAAATCAGCCCCAGCATTTT.

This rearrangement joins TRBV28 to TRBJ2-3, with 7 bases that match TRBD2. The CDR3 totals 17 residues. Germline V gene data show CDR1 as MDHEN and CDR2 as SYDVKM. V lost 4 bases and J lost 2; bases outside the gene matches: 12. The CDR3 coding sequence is TGTGCCAGCAGTTCCCCCACCGGAGCGGGGACCACAGATACGCAGTATTTT. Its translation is CASSSPTGAGTTDTQYF. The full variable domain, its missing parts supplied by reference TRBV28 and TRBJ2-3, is DVKVTQSSRYLVKRTGEKVFLECVQDMDHENMFWYRQDPGLGLRLIYFSYDVKMKEKGDIPEGYSVSREKKERFSLILESASTNQTSMYLCASSSPTGAGTTDTQYFGPGTRLTVL.

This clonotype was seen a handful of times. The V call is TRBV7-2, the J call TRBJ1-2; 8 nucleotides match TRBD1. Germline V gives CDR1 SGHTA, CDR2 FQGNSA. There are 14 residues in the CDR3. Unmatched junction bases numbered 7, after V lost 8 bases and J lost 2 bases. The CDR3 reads CASSPTGGNYGYTF. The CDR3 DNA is TGTGCCAGCTCTCCTACAGGGGGGAACTATGGCTACACCTTC. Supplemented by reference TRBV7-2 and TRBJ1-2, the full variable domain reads GAGVSQSPSNKVTEKGKDVELRCDPISGHTALYWYRQSLGQGLEFLIYFQGNSAPDKSGLPSDRFSAERTGGSVSTLTIQRTQQEDSAVYLCASSPTGGNYGYTFGSGTRLTVV.

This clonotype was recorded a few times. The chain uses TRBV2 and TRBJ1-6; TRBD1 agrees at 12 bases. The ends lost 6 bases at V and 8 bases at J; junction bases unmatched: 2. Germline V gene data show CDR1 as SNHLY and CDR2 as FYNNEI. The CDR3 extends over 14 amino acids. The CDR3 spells CASRGTGGYSPLHF. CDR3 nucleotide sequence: TGTGCCAGCAGGGGGACAGGGGGCTATTCACCCCTCCACTTT.

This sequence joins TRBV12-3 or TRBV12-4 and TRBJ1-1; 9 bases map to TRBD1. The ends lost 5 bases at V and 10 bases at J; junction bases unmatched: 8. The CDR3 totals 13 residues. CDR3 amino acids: CASSQGTGYVAFF. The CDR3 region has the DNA TGTGCCAGCAGTCAAGGGACAGGGTACGTAGCTTTCTTT.

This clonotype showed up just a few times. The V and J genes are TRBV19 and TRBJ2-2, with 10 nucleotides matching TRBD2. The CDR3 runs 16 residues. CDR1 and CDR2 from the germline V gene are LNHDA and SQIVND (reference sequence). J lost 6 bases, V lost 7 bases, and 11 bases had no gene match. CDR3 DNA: TGTGCCAGTAACCGGGCGCAGCGGGGGGGGTCCGGGGAGCTGTTTTTT. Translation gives CASNRAQRGGSGELFF.

The CDR3 region has the DNA TGTGCCAGCTCACCAGGGGGTTGGAACACTGAAGCTTTCTTT. It codes for CASSPGGWNTEAFF. J is TRBJ1-1 and V is TRBV18; D perhaps matches TRBD1 (5 bases). CDR1 KGHSH and CDR2 LQKENI come from the germline V gene. The CDR3 is made up of 14 amino acids. V was cut by 2 bases and J by 1 base, with 8 bases left in between. Supplemented by reference TRBV18 and TRBJ1-1, the full variable domain reads NAGVMQNPRHLVRRRGQEARLRCSPMKGHSHVYWYRQLPEEGLKFMVYLQKENIIDESGMPKERFSAEFPKEGPSILRIQQVVRGDSAAYFCASSPGGWNTEAFFGQGTRLTVV.

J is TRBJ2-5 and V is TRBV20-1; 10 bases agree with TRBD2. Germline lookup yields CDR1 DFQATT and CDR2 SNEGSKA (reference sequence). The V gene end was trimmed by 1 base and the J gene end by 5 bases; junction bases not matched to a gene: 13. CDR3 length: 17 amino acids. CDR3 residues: CSARGRGSGGARETQYF. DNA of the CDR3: TGCAGTGCTAGAGGGCGGGGCAGCGGGGGGGCCCGGGAGACCCAGTACTTC.

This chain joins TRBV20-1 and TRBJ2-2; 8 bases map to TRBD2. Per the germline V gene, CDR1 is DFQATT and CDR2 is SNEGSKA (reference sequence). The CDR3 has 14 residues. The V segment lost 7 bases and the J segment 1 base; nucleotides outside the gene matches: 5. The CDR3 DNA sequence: TGCAGTGTCGGGGGGGCGGGGAACACCGGGGAGCTGTTTTTT. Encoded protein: CSVGGAGNTGELFF.